The source of this T cell receptor beta chain is a study of blood T cells in healthy people across ages. Each individual donor underwent a draw of ten milliliters of peripheral blood. The CDR3 loop spans 12 amino acids. Germline V gene sequence: CDR1 DFQATT, CDR2 SNEGSKA (reference sequence). Between the trimmed V and J ends, which lost 6 bases and 2 bases, there was a span of 10 bases. The second PCR ran roughly 6 to 11 cycles with a sample-barcoded 5' primer and J-beta primers. Each of the cDNA molecules was tagged by a template-switch adaptor with 12 random nucleotides. TCRdb analysed the 5' RACE reads with MiXCR anew, one entry per CDR3 protein. The sample shows about 770,000 distinct CDR3 sequences, 40% to 50% of them seen only once.

The sequence came from a man between 60 and 70 years old in good health. V and J are TRBV20-1 and TRBJ1-2; D gene ambiguous. The sample was blood. The CDR3 DNA sequence: TGCAGTGCCCAGCGGGAAAACTATGGCTACACCTTC. Its protein product is CSAQRENYGYTF.